This T cell receptor beta chain was documented in a study of blood T cells in healthy people across ages. Trimming cost V 6 bases and J 2 bases; bases outside gene matches: 12. This CDR3 spans 16 amino acids. Germline values: CDR1 DFQATT, CDR2 SNEGSKA (reference sequence). Primers used in a second PCR of about 7 to 12 cycles were a sample-barcoded 5' primer and a J-beta primer mix. One entry per CDR3 protein, called by TCRdb with MiXCR from the 5' RACE reads. The sample contains 850,000 to 1,000,000 distinct CDR3 sequences, roughly 51% of which appear only once. This clonotype was sampled from a woman aged 55-70 years in good health. The chain combines TRBV20-1 with TRBJ2-3; 9 positions match TRBD2. Sequencing was performed on blood. The CDR3 sequence is CSANPSGARYTDTQYF. CDR3 DNA: TGCAGTGCAAACCCTAGCGGGGCGCGATACACAGATACGCAGTATTTT.